This section outlines one TCR beta chain sequence together with its context. The sample originates from a study of early T cells in non-severe SARS-CoV-2 infection. Overall study context: With bulk RNA from unsorted whole blood as input, sequencing yielded unpaired chains.

TCRdb reprocessed the 5' RACE reads via MiXCR and lists one record per CDR3 protein. This table holds fewer than 100,000 distinct CDR3 sequences, 5% to 6.5% found once. This CDR3 is 16 amino acids long. V was clipped by 4 bases and J by 5 bases; unmatched bases: 11. The germline CDR1 and CDR2 sequences are SGHDT and YYEEEE. The chain links TRBV5-6 to TRBJ1-2; 10 nucleotides match TRBD1. This clonotype was sampled from an adult who was a healthcare worker with PCR-confirmed SARS-CoV-2 infection or an uninfected control (not recorded which). What was sequenced was whole blood. CDR3 protein: CASSAGQGVLGYGYTF. CDR3 DNA: TGTGCCAGCAGCGCCGGACAGGGGGTCTTAGGGTATGGCTACACCTTC.